This TCR beta chain was documented in a study of response to subunit inactivated influenza vaccine. V dropped 4 bases and J dropped 3; count of bases not matched to a gene: 9. This CDR3 region has 16 residues. The germline V gene has CDR1 SGHDT and CDR2 YYEEEE. General observations from the study: The authors put forward the suggestion that each seasonal influenza vaccination may bring in only a limited number of new T cells.

With regard to this clonotype: Its antigen is currently unknown.

TCRdb reanalysed the RT-PCR reads using MiXCR and keeps one entry per CDR3 protein. The table has over 150,000 distinct CDR3 sequences, 9.5% to 12% seen once; the top ten hold roughly 40%. The receptor comes from a man aged 50 to 69 who received an inactivated influenza vaccine. Sample: CD8+ T cells sorted from PBMCs, taken 23 to 25 months after vaccination. The chain combines TRBV5-6 with TRBJ2-1; TRBD2 matches at 8 bases. CDR3 protein: CASSPTTSADYNEQFF. The CDR3 DNA reads as TGTGCCAGCAGCCCCACGACTAGCGCCGACTACAATGAGCAGTTCTTC. The full variable domain, completed using reference TRBV5-6 and TRBJ2-1, is DAGVTQSPTHLIKTRGQQVTLRCSPKSGHDTVSWYQQALGQGPQFIFQYYEEEERQRGNFPDRFSGHQFPNYSSELNVNALLLGDSALYLCASSPTTSADYNEQFFGPGTRLTVL.